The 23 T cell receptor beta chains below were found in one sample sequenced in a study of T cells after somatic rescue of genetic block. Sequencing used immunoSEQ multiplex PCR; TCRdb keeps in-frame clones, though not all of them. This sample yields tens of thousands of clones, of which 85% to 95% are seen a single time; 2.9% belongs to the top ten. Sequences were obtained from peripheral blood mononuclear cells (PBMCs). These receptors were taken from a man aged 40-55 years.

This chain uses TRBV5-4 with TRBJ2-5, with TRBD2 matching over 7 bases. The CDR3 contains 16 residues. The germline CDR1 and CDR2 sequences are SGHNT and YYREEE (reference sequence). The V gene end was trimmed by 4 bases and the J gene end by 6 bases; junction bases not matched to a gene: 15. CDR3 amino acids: CASSPGGEGPQKTQYF. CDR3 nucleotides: TGTGCCAGCAGCCCTGGCGGGGAGGGACCTCAGAAGACCCAGTACTTC.

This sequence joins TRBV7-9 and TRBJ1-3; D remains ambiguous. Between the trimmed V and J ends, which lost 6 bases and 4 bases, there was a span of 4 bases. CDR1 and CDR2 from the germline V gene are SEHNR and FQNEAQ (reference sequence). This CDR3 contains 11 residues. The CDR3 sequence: CASRTGNTIYF. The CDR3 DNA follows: TGTGCCAGCAGAACCGGAAACACCATATATTTT.

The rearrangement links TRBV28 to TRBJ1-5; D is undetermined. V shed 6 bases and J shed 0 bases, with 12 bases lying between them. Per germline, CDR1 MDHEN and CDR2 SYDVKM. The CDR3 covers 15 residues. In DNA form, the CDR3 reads TGTGCCAGCAGGGGGTTGGAGCATAGCAATCAGCCCCAGCATTTT. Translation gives CASRGLEHSNQPQHF.

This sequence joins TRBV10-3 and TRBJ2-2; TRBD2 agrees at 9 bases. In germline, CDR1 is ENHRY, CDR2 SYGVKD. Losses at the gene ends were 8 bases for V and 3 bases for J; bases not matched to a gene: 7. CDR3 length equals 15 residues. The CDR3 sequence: CAIGEGLADTGELFF. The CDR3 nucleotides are TGTGCCATCGGGGAGGGACTAGCAGACACCGGGGAGCTGTTTTTT.

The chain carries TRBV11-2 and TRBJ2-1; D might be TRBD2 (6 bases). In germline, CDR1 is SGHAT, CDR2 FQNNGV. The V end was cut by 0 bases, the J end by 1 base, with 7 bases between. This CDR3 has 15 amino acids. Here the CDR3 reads CASSLEGGSYNEQFF. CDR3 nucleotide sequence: TGTGCCAGCAGCTTAGAGGGGGGATCCTACAATGAGCAGTTCTTC.

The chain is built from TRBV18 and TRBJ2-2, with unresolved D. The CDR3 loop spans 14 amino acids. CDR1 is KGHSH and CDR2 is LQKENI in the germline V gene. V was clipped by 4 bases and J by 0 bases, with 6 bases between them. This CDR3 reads CASSLGTNTGELFF. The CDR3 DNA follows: TGTGCCAGCTCACTGGGAACGAACACCGGGGAGCTGTTTTTT.

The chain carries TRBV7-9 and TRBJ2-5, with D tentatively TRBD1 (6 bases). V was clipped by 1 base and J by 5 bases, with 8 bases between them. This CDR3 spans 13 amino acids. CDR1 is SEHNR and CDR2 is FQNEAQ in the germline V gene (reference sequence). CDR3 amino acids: CASSLVGAETQYF. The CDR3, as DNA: TGTGCCAGCAGCTTAGTGGGGGCGGAGACCCAGTACTTC.

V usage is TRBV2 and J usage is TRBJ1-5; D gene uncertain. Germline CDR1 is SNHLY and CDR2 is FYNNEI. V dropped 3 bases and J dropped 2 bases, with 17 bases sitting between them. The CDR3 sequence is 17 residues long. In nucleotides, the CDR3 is TGTGCCAGCAGTGATGGTCGTCGGTTCATAGGCAATCAGCCCCAGCATTTT. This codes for CASSDGRRFIGNQPQHF.

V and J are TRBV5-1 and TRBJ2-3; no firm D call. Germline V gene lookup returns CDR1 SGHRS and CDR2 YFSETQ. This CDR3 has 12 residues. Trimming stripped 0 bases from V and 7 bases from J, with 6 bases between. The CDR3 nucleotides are TGCGCCAGCAGCTTGGGCCGGAATACGCAGTATTTT. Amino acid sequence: CASSLGRNTQYF.

This chain's CDR3 is CASGRDLSGNTIYF. CDR3 coding DNA: TGTGCCAGCGGCAGGGACCTCTCTGGAAACACCATATATTTT. The chain carries TRBV6-1 and TRBJ1-3; D is perhaps TRBD1 (5 bases). V lost 8 bases and J lost 0, with 11 bases in between. CDR3 length: 14 amino acids. CDR1 and CDR2 from the germline V gene are MNHNS and SASEGT.

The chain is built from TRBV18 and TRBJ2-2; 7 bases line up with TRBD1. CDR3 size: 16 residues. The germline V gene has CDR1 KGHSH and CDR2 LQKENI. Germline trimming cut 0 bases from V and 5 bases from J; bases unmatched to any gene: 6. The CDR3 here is CASSPPEGAGTGELFF. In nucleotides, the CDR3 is TGTGCCAGCTCACCACCTGAGGGGGCCGGGACCGGGGAGCTGTTTTTT.

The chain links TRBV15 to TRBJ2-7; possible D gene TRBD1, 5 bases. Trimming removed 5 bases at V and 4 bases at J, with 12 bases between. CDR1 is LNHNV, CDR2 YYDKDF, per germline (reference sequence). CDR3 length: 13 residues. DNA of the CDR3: TGTGCCACCAGCGTTGGGCAGGGATACGAGCAGTACTTC. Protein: CATSVGQGYEQYF. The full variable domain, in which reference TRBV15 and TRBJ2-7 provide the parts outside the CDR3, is DAMVIQNPRYQVTQFGKPVTLSCSQTLNHNVMYWYQQKSSQAPKLLFHYYDKDFNNEADTPDNFQSRRPNTSFCFLDIRSPGLGDTAMYLCATSVGQGYEQYFGPGTRLTVT.

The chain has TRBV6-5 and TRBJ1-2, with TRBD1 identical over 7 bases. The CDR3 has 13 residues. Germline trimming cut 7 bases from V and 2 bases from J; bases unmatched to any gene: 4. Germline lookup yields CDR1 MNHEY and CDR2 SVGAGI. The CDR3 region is CASKGDSNYGYTF. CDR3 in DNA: TGTGCCAGCAAGGGGGACAGCAACTATGGCTACACCTTC.

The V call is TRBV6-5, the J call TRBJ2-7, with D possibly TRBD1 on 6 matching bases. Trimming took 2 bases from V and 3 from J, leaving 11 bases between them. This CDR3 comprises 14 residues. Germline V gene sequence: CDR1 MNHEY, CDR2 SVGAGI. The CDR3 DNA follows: TGTGCCAGCAGTTACAGCGCAGGGGACTACGAGCAGTACTTC. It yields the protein CASSYSAGDYEQYF.

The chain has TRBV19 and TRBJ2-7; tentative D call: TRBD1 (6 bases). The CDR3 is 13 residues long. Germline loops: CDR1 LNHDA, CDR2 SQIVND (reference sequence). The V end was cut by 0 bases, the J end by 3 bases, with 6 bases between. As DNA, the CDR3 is TGTGCCAGTAGTATAGACAGGGGCTACGAGCAGTACTTC. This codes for CASSIDRGYEQYF.

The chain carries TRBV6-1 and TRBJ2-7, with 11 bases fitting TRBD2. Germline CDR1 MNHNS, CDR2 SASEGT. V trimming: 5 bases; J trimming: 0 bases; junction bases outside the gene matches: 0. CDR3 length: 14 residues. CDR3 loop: CASSTSGSSYEQYF. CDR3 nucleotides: TGTGCCAGCAGTACTAGCGGGAGCTCCTACGAGCAGTACTTC.

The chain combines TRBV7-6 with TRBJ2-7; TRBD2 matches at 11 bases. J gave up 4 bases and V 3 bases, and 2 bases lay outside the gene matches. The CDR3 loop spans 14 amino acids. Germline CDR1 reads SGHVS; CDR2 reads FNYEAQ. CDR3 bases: TGTGCCAGCAGCTTTTCTAGCGGGGGGTACGAGCAGTACTTC. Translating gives CASSFSSGGYEQYF.

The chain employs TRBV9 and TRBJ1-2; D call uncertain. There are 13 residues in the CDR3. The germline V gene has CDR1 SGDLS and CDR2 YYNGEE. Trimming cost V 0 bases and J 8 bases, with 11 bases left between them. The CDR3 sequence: CASSVVGREGYTF. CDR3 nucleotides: TGTGCCAGCAGCGTAGTTGGGAGAGAAGGCTACACCTTC.

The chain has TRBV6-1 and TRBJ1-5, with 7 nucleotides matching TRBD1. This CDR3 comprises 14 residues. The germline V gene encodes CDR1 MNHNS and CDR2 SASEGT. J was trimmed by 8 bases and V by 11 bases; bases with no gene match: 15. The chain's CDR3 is CAGAPTGVREPQHF. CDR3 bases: TGTGCCGGCGCCCCTACAGGGGTTAGAGAGCCCCAGCATTTT.

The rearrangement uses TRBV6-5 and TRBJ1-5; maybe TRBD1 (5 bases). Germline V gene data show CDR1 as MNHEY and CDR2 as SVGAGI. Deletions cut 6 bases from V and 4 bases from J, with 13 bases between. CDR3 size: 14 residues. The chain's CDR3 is CASRSRVGNQPQHF. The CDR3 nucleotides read TGTGCCAGCAGGTCCAGGGTTGGAAATCAGCCCCAGCATTTT.

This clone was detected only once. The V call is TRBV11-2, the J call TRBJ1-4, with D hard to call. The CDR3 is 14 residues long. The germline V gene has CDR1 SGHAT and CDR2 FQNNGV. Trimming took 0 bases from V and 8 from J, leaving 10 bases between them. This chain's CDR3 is CASSLEAGNEKLFF. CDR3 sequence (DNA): TGTGCCAGCAGCTTAGAGGCGGGCAACGAAAAACTGTTTTTT.

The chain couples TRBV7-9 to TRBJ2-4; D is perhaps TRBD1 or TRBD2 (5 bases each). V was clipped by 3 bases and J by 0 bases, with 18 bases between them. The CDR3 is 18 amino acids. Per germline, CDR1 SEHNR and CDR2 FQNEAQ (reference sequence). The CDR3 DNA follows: TGTGCCAGCAGCTTGGGTTTTCGGGACGGACTAGCCAAAAACATTCAGTACTTC. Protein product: CASSLGFRDGLAKNIQYF.

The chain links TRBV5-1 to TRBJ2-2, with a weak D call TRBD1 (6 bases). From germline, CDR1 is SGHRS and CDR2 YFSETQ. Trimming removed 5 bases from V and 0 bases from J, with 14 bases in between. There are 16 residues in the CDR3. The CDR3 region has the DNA TGCGCCAGCAGGGGGGCAGGGCTCGCGAACACCGGGGAGCTGTTTTTT. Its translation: CASRGAGLANTGELFF. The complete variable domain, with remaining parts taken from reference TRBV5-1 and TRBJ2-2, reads KAGVTQTPRYLIKTRGQQVTLSCSPISGHRSVSWYQQTPGQGLQFLFEYFSETQRNKGNFPGRFSGRQFSNSRSEMNVSTLELGDSALYLCASRGAGLANTGELFFGEGSRLTVL.